The 25 T cell receptor beta chains in this list originate from one sample, sequenced in a study of shared clonotypes between healthy human individuals. Only in-frame clones appear in the TCRdb table, and some are missing; sequencing was by immunoSEQ multiplex PCR. The sample records about 710,000 clones, 73% being singletons. The sequenced material came from memory CD4+ T cells sorted from blood. The subset denotes: CD45RA-negative fraction. These receptors came from a woman under 40 in good health.

This clone was detected many times. V and J are TRBV4-2 and TRBJ1-4; maybe TRBD1 (5 bases). V lost 0 bases and J 3 bases, leaving 11 bases between the germline ends. Germline loops: CDR1 LGHNA, CDR2 YNFKEQ. The CDR3 loop spans 16 amino acids. The CDR3 sequence: CASSQDVMGANEKLFF. The CDR3 nucleotides read TGTGCCAGCAGCCAAGACGTGATGGGGGCTAATGAAAAACTGTTTTTT.

The gene calls are TRBV7-3 and TRBJ2-1; TRBD1 agrees at 8 bases. The length of the CDR3 is 15 residues. J lost 0 bases, V lost 5 bases, and 3 bases had no gene match. From germline, CDR1 is SGHTA and CDR2 FQGTGA. The CDR3 region is CASSRQGSSYNEQFF. The CDR3 DNA follows: TGTGCCAGCAGCAGACAGGGGAGCTCCTACAATGAGCAGTTCTTC.

The chain has TRBV9 and TRBJ1-6; TRBD1 matches 9 bases. Germline values: CDR1 SGDLS, CDR2 YYNGEE. There are 12 residues in the CDR3. V shed 0 bases and J 14 bases; nucleotides not matched to a gene: 0. The CDR3 DNA reads TGTGCCAGCAGCGTAGGGGACAGGGCCCTCCACTTT. Amino acid sequence: CASSVGDRALHF.

The rearrangement links TRBV7-9 to TRBJ1-2; a possible D gene is TRBD1 (5 bases). Germline V gene sequence: CDR1 SEHNR, CDR2 FQNEAQ (reference sequence). Trimming cost V 5 bases and J 3 bases, with 10 bases left between them. The CDR3 totals 13 residues. The DNA for the CDR3 is TGTGCCAGCAGCATACAGACAGACTATGGCTACACCTTC. Protein product: CASSIQTDYGYTF.

The chain joins TRBV5-4 to TRBJ2-3; D gene ambiguous. The CDR3 extends over 15 amino acids. Germline loops: CDR1 SGHNT, CDR2 YYREEE (reference sequence). Trimming took 0 bases from V and 1 from J, leaving 9 bases between them. The CDR3 bases are TGTGCCAGCAGCTTGGGAGGATGGGGCACAGATACGCAGTATTTT. The encoded protein is CASSLGGWGTDTQYF.

The chain has TRBV11-2 and TRBJ2-3; a possible D gene is TRBD2 (5 bases). The V gene lost 5 bases and the J gene lost 5 bases, with 8 bases spanning the gap. The CDR3 extends over 12 amino acids. Germline CDR1 is SGHAT and CDR2 is FQNNGV. CDR3 amino acids: CASSLARDTQYF. The CDR3 nucleotides read TGTGCCAGCAGCCTAGCCCGAGATACGCAGTATTTT.

This chain links TRBV7-2 with TRBJ2-3, with TRBD2 identical over 12 bases. Germline trimming cut 5 bases from V and 5 bases from J; bases unmatched to any gene: 8. Looked up from germline, CDR1 is SGHTA and CDR2 is FQGNSA. The CDR3 totals 16 residues. This chain's CDR3 is CASSHPSGRALDTQYF. The CDR3 bases are TGTGCCAGCAGCCACCCTAGCGGGAGGGCCTTAGATACGCAGTATTTT. The complete variable domain, with remaining parts taken from reference TRBV7-2 and TRBJ2-3, reads GAGVSQSPSNKVTEKGKDVELRCDPISGHTALYWYRQSLGQGLEFLIYFQGNSAPDKSGLPSDRFSAERTGGSVSTLTIQRTQQEDSAVYLCASSHPSGRALDTQYFGPGTRLTVL.

This chain uses TRBV11-3 with TRBJ2-7, with 7 bases that match TRBD1. The CDR3 is 15 residues long. The J segment lost 2 bases and the V segment lost 2 bases, leaving 6 bases of the junction unmatched. Germline V gene data show CDR1 as SGHNT and CDR2 as YENEEA. CDR3 sequence reads: CASSLPGTETYEQYF. As DNA, the CDR3 is TGTGCCAGCAGCTTACCCGGGACAGAGACCTACGAGCAGTACTTC.

This clone occurred once. The rearrangement joins TRBV18 to TRBJ2-3; 9 bases line up with TRBD1. The CDR3 length is 14 residues. V lost 9 bases to trimming and J lost 5 bases; unmatched junction nucleotides: 9. Germline assignment: CDR1 KGHSH and CDR2 LQKENI. The DNA for the CDR3 is TGTGCCAGTTTCCGGGACAGGGCGAAAGATACGCAGTATTTT. Residues: CASFRDRAKDTQYF. Full variable domain (missing parts from reference TRBV18 and TRBJ2-3): NAGVMQNPRHLVRRRGQEARLRCSPMKGHSHVYWYRQLPEEGLKFMVYLQKENIIDESGMPKERFSAEFPKEGPSILRIQQVVRGDSAAYFCASFRDRAKDTQYFGPGTRLTVL.

This clone was counted between two and nine times. The rearrangement links TRBV10-2 to TRBJ2-2; 7 positions match TRBD2. V was clipped by 7 bases and J by 6 bases; unmatched bases: 5. CDR3 size: 13 residues. From germline, CDR1 is WSHSY and CDR2 SAAADI. The DNA for the CDR3 is TGCGCCAGCACCCCTCGGGGGGCCGGGGAGCTGTTTTTT. Amino acids: CASTPRGAGELFF.

V usage is TRBV5-1 and J usage is TRBJ2-5; D call uncertain. The CDR3 has 15 residues. Looked up from germline, CDR1 is SGHRS and CDR2 is YFSETQ. V was pared by 0 bases and J by 13 bases, with 22 bases between. The CDR3 loop reads CASSLDFAETSPAYF. The CDR3 region has the DNA TGCGCCAGCAGCTTGGACTTTGCCGAGACCTCGCCGGCGTACTTC. Full variable domain (rest looked up from reference TRBV5-1 and TRBJ2-5): KAGVTQTPRYLIKTRGQQVTLSCSPISGHRSVSWYQQTPGQGLQFLFEYFSETQRNKGNFPGRFSGRQFSNSRSEMNVSTLELGDSALYLCASSLDFAETSPAYFGPGTRLLVL.

This chain uses TRBV19 with TRBJ1-5, with D maybe TRBD1 (5 bases). V dropped 3 bases and J dropped 0 bases, with 18 bases sitting between them. This CDR3 has 18 residues. Germline CDR1 LNHDA, CDR2 SQIVND (reference sequence). CDR3 nucleotide sequence: TGTGCCAGTAGTATGTTGATTTGGGGGACGGATAGCAATCAGCCCCAGCATTTT. Protein: CASSMLIWGTDSNQPQHF.

The rearrangement links TRBV19 to TRBJ2-1; D unclear. V was clipped by 2 bases and J by 3 bases, with 5 bases between them. The CDR3 spans 13 residues. From germline, CDR1 is LNHDA and CDR2 SQIVND (reference sequence). The CDR3 is CASSIRVYNEQFF. The DNA for the CDR3 is TGTGCCAGTAGTATAAGGGTCTACAATGAGCAGTTCTTC.

This clone was picked up a small number of times. The chain uses TRBV30 and TRBJ1-1; D is unclear. This CDR3 is 11 amino acids long. V gave up 4 bases and J gave up 11 bases, with 14 bases separating them. Germline V gene lookup returns CDR1 GTSNPN and CDR2 SVGIG (reference sequence). DNA of the CDR3: TGTGCCTGGAATTCCGTGAGGCGGGCTTTCTTT. Encoded protein: CAWNSVRRAFF.

The chain couples TRBV5-1 to TRBJ2-5, with a weak D call TRBD1 (5 bases). The germline V and J ends were trimmed by 0 bases and 5 bases, with 11 bases remaining between them. CDR1 is SGHRS, CDR2 YFSETQ, per germline. The length of the CDR3 is 14 residues. CDR3 protein: CASSLGGNWETQYF. DNA for the CDR3: TGCGCCAGCAGCTTGGGGGGCAATTGGGAGACCCAGTACTTC.

DNA of the CDR3: TGTGCCAGCGCCCGGCCCCTAGCGGGAGGAGTAGAGCAGTACTTC. It is translated as CASARPLAGGVEQYF. The chain uses TRBV11-2 and TRBJ2-7; the match to TRBD2 covers 11 bases. Germline-derived CDR1 and CDR2 are SGHAT and FQNNGV. J was trimmed by 7 bases and V by 8 bases; bases with no gene match: 13. The CDR3 consists of 15 residues. Looking up the rest from reference TRBV11-2 and TRBJ2-7 gives the full variable domain: EAGVAQSPRYKIIEKRQSVAFWCNPISGHATLYWYQQILGQGPKLLIQFQNNGVVDDSQLPKDRFSAERLKGVDSTLKIQPAKLEDSAVYLCASARPLAGGVEQYFGPGTRLTVT.

This clone has a single count. J is TRBJ2-7 and V is TRBV18, with unresolved D. From germline, CDR1 is KGHSH and CDR2 LQKENI. This CDR3 spans 14 amino acids. Deletions cut 3 bases from V and 0 bases from J, with 9 bases between. CDR3 nucleotide sequence: TGTGCCAGCTCACCTGGAGACGGCTCCTACGAGCAGTACTTC. Its protein is CASSPGDGSYEQYF.

J is TRBJ2-5 and V is TRBV30; 7 bases are shared with TRBD1. J was trimmed by 11 bases and V by 1 base; bases with no gene match: 19. The CDR3 is 16 amino acids. Germline CDR1 reads GTSNPN; CDR2 reads SVGIG (reference sequence). In nucleotides, the CDR3 is TGTGCCTGGAGTGCGAGATGGGACAGCTCCTTCGGTGCGCAGTACTTC. Protein: CAWSARWDSSFGAQYF.

The V call is TRBV4-2, the J call TRBJ1-1; maybe TRBD1 (6 bases). V was pared by 1 base and J by 1 base, with 16 bases between. The CDR3 length is 17 residues. The germline V gene has CDR1 LGHNA and CDR2 YNFKEQ. CDR3 region: CASSQVGRGGENTEAFF. For the CDR3, the DNA is TGTGCCAGCAGCCAAGTCGGGAGGGGGGGAGAGAACACTGAAGCTTTCTTT.

The chain has TRBV15 and TRBJ1-5, with D hard to call. V lost 0 bases and J lost 0, with 9 bases in between. Germline CDR1 LNHNV, CDR2 YYDKDF (reference sequence). This CDR3 is built from 16 residues. The chain's CDR3 is CATSRDLAYSNQPQHF. Here the CDR3 DNA reads TGTGCCACCAGCAGAGATCTTGCTTATAGCAATCAGCCCCAGCATTTT.

The chain is built from TRBV6-1 and TRBJ2-3, with 8 bases matching TRBD1. Germline V gene lookup returns CDR1 MNHNS and CDR2 SASEGT. The junction had 8 bases not matched to a gene; V was cut back by 4 bases and J by 2 bases. The CDR3 length is 16 residues. The CDR3 spells CASSVGTGWTTDTQYF. The CDR3 region has the DNA TGTGCCAGCAGTGTGGGGACAGGATGGACCACAGATACGCAGTATTTT.

V and J are TRBV28 and TRBJ1-5; TRBD1 agrees at 8 bases. The CDR3 has 16 amino acids. CDR1 MDHEN and CDR2 SYDVKM come from the germline V gene. J gave up 1 base and V 5 bases, and 7 bases lay outside the gene matches. CDR3 sequence (DNA): TGTGCCAGCAGTACTGGACAGGGAGCCAGCAATCAGCCCCAGCATTTT. Encoded protein: CASSTGQGASNQPQHF.

Comments on this clone: Other DNA sequences from this sample encode an identical CDR3 as well. The rearrangement uses TRBV6-6 and TRBJ2-3; 7 nucleotides line up with TRBD2. Germline V gene sequence: CDR1 MNHNY, CDR2 SVGAGI (reference sequence). The CDR3 consists of 14 residues. After removal of 6 bases from V and 0 bases from J, the junction contained 3 bases not matched to a gene. CDR3 sequence reads: CASSLAGSTDTQYF. The CDR3 nucleotides are TGTGCCAGCAGCTTAGCGGGTAGCACAGATACGCAGTATTTT.

V and J are TRBV11-3 and TRBJ2-7, with D hard to call. This CDR3 comprises 15 residues. Germline V CDR1 and CDR2: SGHNT, YENEEA. Trimming removed 0 bases from V and 4 bases from J, with 13 bases in between. The chain's CDR3 is CASSLDDPAAYEQYF. The CDR3 DNA sequence: TGTGCCAGCAGCTTAGATGACCCGGCCGCATACGAGCAGTACTTC. The full variable domain, completed using reference TRBV11-3 and TRBJ2-7, is EAGVVQSPRYKIIEKKQPVAFWCNPISGHNTLYWYLQNLGQGPELLIRYENEEAVDDSQLPKDRFSAERLKGVDSTLKIQPAELGDSAVYLCASSLDDPAAYEQYFGPGTRLTVT.

This clone appeared once. The V and J genes are TRBV7-9 and TRBJ2-2; 7 bases are shared with TRBD2. Germline CDR1 and CDR2: SEHNR and FQNEAQ (reference sequence). CDR3 length equals 17 residues. The V and J ends lost 1 base and 7 bases, in that order; junction bases with no gene match: 12. The CDR3 region is CASSLGRLGGRLGELFF. Written as DNA, the CDR3 is TGTGCCAGCAGCTTAGGCCGGTTGGGAGGGCGACTCGGGGAGCTGTTTTTT.